This T cell receptor (beta chain) was captured in a study of regulatory T cells in long-lasting Graves disease. General observations from the study: Those with persistent disease had in common more public clonotypes (approximately 2,500) than new patients (approximately 890).

CDR3-region Arm-PCR and iRepertoire HTBI primers produced the TCR beta libraries. Per the original data handling: The samples included roughly 62 TRBV and around 15 TRBJ segments. Each CDR3 protein is one row after TCRdb ran MiXCR on the multiplex PCR reads. Here the V and J calls rest on TCRdb's processing, not on the authors' analysis. The repertoire has hundreds of thousands of distinct CDR3 sequences, about a sixth of them found once; the top ten carry 30%. The V and J ends lost 3 bases and 5 bases respectively, with 7 bases between them. The CDR3 length is 12 residues. The time point denotes: newly diagnosed GD, antithyroid drugs for less than 3 months. PBMC RNA was the source of the TCR library. This clonotype was detected ten times or more. What it binds is unknown. The same sample was also studied in work on T cells in Graves' hyperthyroidism and ophthalmopathy. From that second work: The HTBI primer set served for first-round RT-PCR of the TCR CDR3.

Sequenced here: peripheral blood mononuclear cells (PBMCs), sampled at new diagnosis, from a patient treated with antithyroid drugs. This sequence was found in a man aged 35 to 55 with Graves disease. This rearrangement joins TRBV12-3 or TRBV12-4 to TRBJ1-2; D unclear. CDR3 nucleotide sequence: TGTGCCAGCAGTTTCGCGGGGTATGGCTACACCTTC. It encodes CASSFAGYGYTF.